This T cell receptor (beta chain) was sequenced in a study of control samples from healthy donors and cancer patients. CDR3 length: 14 amino acids. The V gene lost 8 bases and the J gene lost 3 bases, with 16 bases spanning the gap. Germline loops: CDR1 SGHTA, CDR2 FQGNSA. Libraries were prepared by immunoSEQ multiplex PCR; TCRdb keeps only in-frame clonotypes and omits some of them. The sample has roughly 90,000 clones, approximately 88% seen once; the top ten hold less than 10%. This sequence was found in a woman between 45 and 60 years old with colorectal cancer. Sequencing was performed on PBMCs. The chain uses TRBV7-2 and TRBJ1-1, with D uncertain. The CDR3 DNA is TGTGCCAGCTCTATTTCCCCAGAGTACACTGAAGCTTTCTTT. This codes for CASSISPEYTEAFF.